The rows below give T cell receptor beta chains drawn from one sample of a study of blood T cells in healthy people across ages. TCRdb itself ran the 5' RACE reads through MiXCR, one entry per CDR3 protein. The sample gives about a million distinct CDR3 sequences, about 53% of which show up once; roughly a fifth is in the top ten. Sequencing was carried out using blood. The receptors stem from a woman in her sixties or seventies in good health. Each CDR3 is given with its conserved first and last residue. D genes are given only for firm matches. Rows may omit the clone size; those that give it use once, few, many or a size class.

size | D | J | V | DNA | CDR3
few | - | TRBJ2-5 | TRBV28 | TGTGCCAGCAGTAGGAACAGTCAAGATACCCAGTACTTC | CASSRNSQDTQYF
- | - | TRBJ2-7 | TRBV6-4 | TGTGCCAGCAGCCCTAGCGCCCTTACCTACGAGCAGTACTTC | CASSPSALTYEQYF
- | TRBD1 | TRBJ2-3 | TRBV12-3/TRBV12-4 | TGTGCCAGCAGTGTAGCGGGGACAGGGGGTACAGATACGCAGTATTTT | CASSVAGTGGTDTQYF
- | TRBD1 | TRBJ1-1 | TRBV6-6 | TGTGCCAGCAGATACCCGGGGACAGATGAAGCTTTCTTT | CASRYPGTDEAFF
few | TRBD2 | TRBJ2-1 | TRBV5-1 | TGCGCCAGCAGCCCCCGGGCGGGGGACAATGAGCAGTTCTTC | CASSPRAGDNEQFF
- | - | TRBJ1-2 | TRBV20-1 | TGCAGTGCTAGAGTAAGGTTTGACACTAACTATGGCTACACCTTC | CSARVRFDTNYGYTF
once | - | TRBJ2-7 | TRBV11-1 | TGTGCCAGCAGCCCACTAGACAGGAACACGTACGAGCAGTACTTC | CASSPLDRNTYEQYF
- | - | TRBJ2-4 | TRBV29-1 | TGCGGCGTGAGACAGGCGACCGACTTCAATAACATTCAGTACTTC | CGVRQATDFNNIQYF
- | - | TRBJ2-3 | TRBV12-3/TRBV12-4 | TGTGCCAGCAGTTTGCTGCTTCACACAGATACGCAGTATTTT | CASSLLLHTDTQYF
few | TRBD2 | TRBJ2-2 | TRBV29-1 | TGCAGCGTTGAAGGTGGAACTAGCGGCACCGGGGAGCTGTTTTTT | CSVEGGTSGTGELFF
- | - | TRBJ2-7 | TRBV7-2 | TGCGCCAGCAGCTCACAACCACGGTACGAGCAGTACTTC | CASSSQPRYEQYF
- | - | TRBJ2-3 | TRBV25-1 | TGTGCCAGCAGTGAATCGGGCAGGGGGGGAAGCACAGATACGCAGTATTTT | CASSESGRGGSTDTQYF
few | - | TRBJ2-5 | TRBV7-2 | TGTGCCAGCAGCCCTAGACAGGTCCAAGAGACCCAGTACTTC | CASSPRQVQETQYF
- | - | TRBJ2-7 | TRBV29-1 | TGCAGCGTTGGAGGACAGTCAGCGGGCTACGAGCAGTACTTC | CSVGGQSAGYEQYF
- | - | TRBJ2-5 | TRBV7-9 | TGTGCCAGCAGCTTAGTGCTCGAGGGAGGGACACGTACGCGGGAGACCCAGTACTTC | CASSLVLEGGTRTRETQYF
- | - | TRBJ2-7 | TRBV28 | TGTGCCAGCAGATCGATAACCGAGCAGTACTTC | CASRSITEQYF
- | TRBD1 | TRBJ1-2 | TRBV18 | TGTGCCAGCTCACCACCGGGACAGGGCTATGGCTACACCTTC | CASSPPGQGYGYTF
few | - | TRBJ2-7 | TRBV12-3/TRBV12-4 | TGTGCCAGCAGTTGGACGGGACTCAGCTACGAGCAGTACTTC | CASSWTGLSYEQYF
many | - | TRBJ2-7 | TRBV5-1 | TGTGCCAGCAGCTTAGATGGTAGATCCTACGAGCAGTACTTC | CASSLDGRSYEQYF
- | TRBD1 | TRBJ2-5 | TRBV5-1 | TGCGCCAGCAGCTGTGGGACAGGGTGGGAGACCCAGTACTTC | CASSCGTGWETQYF
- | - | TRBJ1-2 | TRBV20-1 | TGCAGTGCTAGAACAGGAACATATGGCTACACCTTC | CSARTGTYGYTF